The clone carrying this T cell receptor (beta chain) was seen a few times. These data are taken from a study of Ad26.COV2.S vaccination and SARS-CoV-2 variants. Assay used: immunoSEQ multiplex PCR; TCRdb lists only in-frame clones, some missing. The data show around 450,000 clones, around 89% seen once. The CDR3 has 13 amino acids. The germline V and J ends were trimmed by 6 bases and 3 bases, with 12 bases remaining between them. Germline CDR1 and CDR2: MNHEY and SVGAGI. As to treatment: roughly 20 received Ad26.COV2.S at low or high dose, single or two shots; five or six received placebo; per-sample allocation not given. Sampling happened 63 days after the first vaccine or placebo injection.

The TCR sequence derives from a person between 18 and 59 years old who received the Ad26.COV2.S COVID-19 vaccine or a placebo. The input for sequencing was peripheral blood, taken in a trial of Ad26.COV2.S vaccine versus placebo. This chain links TRBV6-5 with TRBJ2-7, with D possibly being TRBD2 (6 bases). The CDR3 here is CASSRTGDYEQYF. Written as DNA, the CDR3 is TGTGCCAGCAGCCGGACGGGAGACTACGAGCAGTACTTC.